This TCR beta chain appears in the sequencing data of a study of shared clonotypes between healthy human individuals. The study, taken as a whole, reports: Clonotype sharing among the donors was expected to vary with sequencing depth.

From CD4+ cells came CD45RA+ naive and CD45RA-negative memory subsets. Note on this clone: Its antigen is as yet unknown.

The CDR3 loop spans 13 amino acids. Per the germline V gene, CDR1 is SGHDN and CDR2 is FVKESK. The V and J ends lost 1 base and 2 bases respectively, with 5 bases between them. Each PCR replicate from the sorted subsets contained 150 to 250 ng DNA, which is some 31,000 T cell genomes. Here immunoSEQ multiplex PCR was the method, and the copy in TCRdb shows in-frame clones only, minus some. Altogether about 2.5 million clones are present, 85% to 95% being singletons, with the ten largest covering more than 0.35%. The chain joins TRBV14 to TRBJ2-5; no clear D gene. The sequencing input was naive CD4+ T cells from PBMCs. Specified subset: CD45RA+ positively selected. This TCR was recovered from a man younger than 35 in good health. Some clones in this sample may be carry-over from other donors' samples. The CDR3 DNA reads as TGTGCCAGCAGCCAAGGTTGGCAAGAGACCCAGTACTTC. Its translation is CASSQGWQETQYF.